Below are 3 T cell receptor beta chains sequenced from a single sample in a study of PD-1 blockade in classical Hodgkin lymphoma. Measured with immunoSEQ multiplex PCR; TCRdb has only the in-frame clones, and not every one. The table has more than 30,000 clones, less than 85% seen once. Every patient was affected by relapse after autologous stem cell transplantation, while exposure to brentuximab vedotin was not uniform. The specimen comprised peripheral blood mononuclear cells (PBMCs), sampled before the second cycle of nivolumab. Source of these receptors: a human donor with classical Hodgkin lymphoma.

The chain joins TRBV7-2 to TRBJ2-1, with D perhaps TRBD1 (7 bases). CDR3 length equals 17 residues. Germline V gene lookup returns CDR1 SGHTA and CDR2 FQGNSA. The V and J ends lost 5 bases and 5 bases respectively, with 22 bases between them. The CDR3 region has the DNA TGTGCCAGCAGCGCCGGAGGGGGCGTACTGATAGACAATGAGCAGTTCTTC. Amino acid sequence: CASSAGGGVLIDNEQFF.

This chain joins TRBV30 and TRBJ1-1; D unresolved. V lost 4 bases, J lost 2 bases, and 5 bases lay in between. Looked up from germline, CDR1 is GTSNPN and CDR2 is SVGIG (reference sequence). This CDR3 comprises 11 residues. CDR3 sequence reads: CAWKGNTEAFF. Written as DNA, the CDR3 is TGTGCCTGGAAAGGTAACACTGAAGCTTTCTTT.

This clone was detected once. The V and J genes are TRBV29-1 and TRBJ2-7, with D maybe TRBD1 (5 bases). With 8 bases removed from V and 5 bases from J, the gap between germline ends came to 16 bases. From germline, CDR1 is SQVTM and CDR2 ANQGSEA. This CDR3 has 12 amino acids. In DNA form, the CDR3 reads TGCAGCTTCCAAGGGGCGTCGCACGAGCAGTACTTC. This translates into CSFQGASHEQYF.